One and the same sample provided the 10 T cell receptor beta chains below, sequenced in a study of cytomegalovirus exposure and HLA in healthy donors. 60 Vbeta and 13 Jbeta primers were used in PCR. The table came from immunoSEQ multiplex PCR; TCRdb's copy has only in-frame clones and leaves some out. Among about 150,000 clones listed, 80% were seen once. The sequenced sample was PBMCs. Every receptor here comes from a man aged 30 to 39 in good health and CMV-seropositive.

The CDR3: CASSQDVSGGLQETQYF. CDR3 nucleotide sequence: TGTGCCAGCAGCCAAGATGTCAGCGGGGGGCTGCAAGAGACCCAGTACTTC. V usage is TRBV4-2 and J usage is TRBJ2-5; 9 bases map to TRBD2. The junction had 7 bases not matched to a gene; V was cut back by 0 bases and J by 2 bases. The CDR3 is 17 amino acids. Per germline, CDR1 LGHNA and CDR2 YNFKEQ.

This chain connects TRBV28 to TRBJ1-2; TRBD1 is a possible D gene (6 bases). The germline gives CDR1 MDHEN, CDR2 SYDVKM. The CDR3 extends over 18 amino acids. Trimming pared 6 bases from V and 4 bases from J, leaving 27 bases between. The CDR3 loop reads CASRLQGPLGILGYGYTF. As DNA, the CDR3 is TGTGCCAGCAGGTTACAGGGCCCCCTCGGAATATTAGGCTATGGCTACACCTTC.

This clone was seen a single time. V is TRBV4-1 and J is TRBJ2-3; TRBD2 aligns across 12 bases. J was trimmed by 6 bases and V by 3 bases; bases with no gene match: 10. Germline CDR1 MGHRA, CDR2 YSYEKL. This CDR3 spans 17 amino acids. The CDR3 DNA is TGCGCCAGCAGCCATTCCGCGACTAGCGGGAGAAAGGATACGCAGTATTTT. Translating gives CASSHSATSGRKDTQYF.

The chain is built from TRBV7-6 and TRBJ1-5; D remains unclear. V lost 1 base to trimming and J lost 0 bases, with 10 bases between them. CDR3 length: 16 residues. Germline assignment: CDR1 SGHVS and CDR2 FNYEAQ. The chain's CDR3 is CASSLGSGNSNQPQHF. The CDR3 coding sequence is TGTGCCAGCAGCTTAGGATCGGGAAATAGCAATCAGCCCCAGCATTTT.

The V call is TRBV28, the J call TRBJ2-7; TRBD2 agrees at 10 bases. The germline CDR1 and CDR2 sequences are MDHEN and SYDVKM. The CDR3 covers 15 residues. V lost 1 base and J lost 3; bases outside the gene matches: 3. As DNA, the CDR3 is TGTGCCAGCAGTTTATTGGCTAGCGGGAGCTACGAGCAGTACTTC. Its translation: CASSLLASGSYEQYF.

This chain connects TRBV29-1 to TRBJ1-5; 9 bases agree with TRBD1. V trimming: 4 bases; J trimming: 4 bases; junction bases outside the gene matches: 8. The CDR3 spans 15 residues. Germline V gene lookup returns CDR1 SQVTM and CDR2 ANQGSEA. CDR3 DNA: TGCAGCGTTGCGCCAGGGACAGGGAGGAATCAGCCCCAGCATTTT. It yields the protein CSVAPGTGRNQPQHF.

This rearrangement joins TRBV4-1 to TRBJ2-7; 11 bases are a match to TRBD1. V was clipped by 0 bases and J by 2 bases; unmatched bases: 15. The length of the CDR3 is 20 residues. Germline V gene sequence: CDR1 MGHRA, CDR2 YSYEKL. As DNA, the CDR3 is TGCGCCAGCAGCCAAGATCCAAGGACAGGGGGCGGGATTGGCCCCTACGAGCAGTACTTC. Its translation is CASSQDPRTGGGIGPYEQYF.

This chain joins TRBV7-2 and TRBJ2-3; D might be TRBD2 (6 bases). The germline V and J ends were trimmed by 3 bases and 8 bases, with 18 bases remaining between them. CDR3 length: 15 amino acids. Germline lookup yields CDR1 SGHTA and CDR2 FQGNSA. The CDR3 is CASSLGGGASGTQYF. CDR3 nucleotide sequence: TGTGCCAGCAGCTTGGGTGGCGGGGCGTCCGGTACGCAGTATTTT.

The V and J genes are TRBV10-3 and TRBJ2-7; TRBD1 agrees at 9 bases. With V trimmed by 10 bases and J by 6 bases, 13 bases remained unmatched. The CDR3 sequence is 14 residues long. Germline V gene lookup returns CDR1 ENHRY and CDR2 SYGVKD. CDR3: CATDLGQGIGEQYF. The CDR3 nucleotides read TGTGCCACCGACCTAGGACAGGGGATTGGCGAGCAGTACTTC.

This sequence joins TRBV19 and TRBJ1-1, with TRBD1 identical over 9 bases. Germline CDR1 LNHDA, CDR2 SQIVND (reference sequence). The CDR3 covers 14 residues. V was clipped by 3 bases and J by 8 bases; unmatched bases: 7. The CDR3 DNA reads as TGTGCCAGTAGTATGGGACAGGGAGGTTTAGAAGCTTTCTTT. This encodes CASSMGQGGLEAFF.